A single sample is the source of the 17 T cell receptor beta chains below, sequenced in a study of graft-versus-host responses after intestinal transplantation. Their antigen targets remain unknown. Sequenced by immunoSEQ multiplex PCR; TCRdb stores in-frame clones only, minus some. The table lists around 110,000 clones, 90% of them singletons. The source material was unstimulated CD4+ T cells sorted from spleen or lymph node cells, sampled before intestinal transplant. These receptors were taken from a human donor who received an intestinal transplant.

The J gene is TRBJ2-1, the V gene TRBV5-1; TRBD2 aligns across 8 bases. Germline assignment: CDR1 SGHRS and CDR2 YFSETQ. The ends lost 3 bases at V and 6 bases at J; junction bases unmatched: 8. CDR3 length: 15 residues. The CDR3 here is CASSSVRGASNEQFF. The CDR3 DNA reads TGCGCCAGCAGCTCGGTGCGGGGGGCAAGCAATGAGCAGTTCTTC.

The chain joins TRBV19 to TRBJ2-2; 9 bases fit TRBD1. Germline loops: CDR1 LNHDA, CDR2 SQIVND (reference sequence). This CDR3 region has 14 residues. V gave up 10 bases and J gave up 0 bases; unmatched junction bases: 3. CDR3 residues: CATGQGTNTGELFF. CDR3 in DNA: TGTGCCACCGGACAGGGGACGAACACCGGGGAGCTGTTTTTT.

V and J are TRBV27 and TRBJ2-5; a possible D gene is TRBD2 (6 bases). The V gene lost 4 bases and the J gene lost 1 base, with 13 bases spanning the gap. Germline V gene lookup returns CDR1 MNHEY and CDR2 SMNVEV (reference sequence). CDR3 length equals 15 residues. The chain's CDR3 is CASSSTRKGQETQYF. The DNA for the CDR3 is TGTGCCAGCAGTTCGACTAGGAAGGGCCAAGAGACCCAGTACTTC.

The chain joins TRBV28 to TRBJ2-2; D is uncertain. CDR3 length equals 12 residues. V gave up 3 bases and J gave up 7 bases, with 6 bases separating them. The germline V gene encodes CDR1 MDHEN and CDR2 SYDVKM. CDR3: CASSFAVGELFF. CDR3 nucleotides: TGTGCCAGCAGTTTTGCGGTCGGGGAGCTGTTTTTT.

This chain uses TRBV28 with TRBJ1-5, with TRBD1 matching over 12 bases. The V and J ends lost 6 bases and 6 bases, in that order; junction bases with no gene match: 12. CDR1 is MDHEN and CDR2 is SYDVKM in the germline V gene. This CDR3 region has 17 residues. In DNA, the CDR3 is TGTGCCAGCAGCCCCGGGACAGGGGGCACTTCGGGTCAGCCCCAGCATTTT. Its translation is CASSPGTGGTSGQPQHF.

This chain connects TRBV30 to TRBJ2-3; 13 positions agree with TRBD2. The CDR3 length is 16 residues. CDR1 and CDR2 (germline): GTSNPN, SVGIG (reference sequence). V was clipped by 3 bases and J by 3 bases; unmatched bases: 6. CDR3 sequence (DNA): TGTGCCTGGAGGCGGGGACTAGCGGGAAAGACAGATACGCAGTATTTT. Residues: CAWRRGLAGKTDTQYF.

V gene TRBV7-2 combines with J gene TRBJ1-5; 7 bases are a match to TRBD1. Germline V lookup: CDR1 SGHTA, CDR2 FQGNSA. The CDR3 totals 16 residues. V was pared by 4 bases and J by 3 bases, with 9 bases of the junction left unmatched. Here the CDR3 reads CASSSTSGQVNQPQHF. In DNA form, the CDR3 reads TGTGCCAGCAGCTCGACGTCAGGACAGGTCAATCAGCCCCAGCATTTT. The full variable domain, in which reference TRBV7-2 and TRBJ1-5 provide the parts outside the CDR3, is GAGVSQSPSNKVTEKGKDVELRCDPISGHTALYWYRQSLGQGLEFLIYFQGNSAPDKSGLPSDRFSAERTGGSVSTLTIQRTQQEDSAVYLCASSSTSGQVNQPQHFGDGTRLSIL.

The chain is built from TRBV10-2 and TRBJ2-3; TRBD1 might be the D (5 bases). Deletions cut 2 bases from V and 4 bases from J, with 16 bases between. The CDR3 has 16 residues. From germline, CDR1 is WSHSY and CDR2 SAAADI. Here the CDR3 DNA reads TGCGCCAGCAGTGAGCCCGGACACCTAAGGGCAGATACGCAGTATTTT. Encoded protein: CASSEPGHLRADTQYF.

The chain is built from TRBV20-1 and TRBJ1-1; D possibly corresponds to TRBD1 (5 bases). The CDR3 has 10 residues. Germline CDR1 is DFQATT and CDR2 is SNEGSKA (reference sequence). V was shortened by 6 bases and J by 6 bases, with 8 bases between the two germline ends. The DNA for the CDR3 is TGCAGTGCCCTCAGGGCTGAAGCTTTCTTT. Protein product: CSALRAEAFF.

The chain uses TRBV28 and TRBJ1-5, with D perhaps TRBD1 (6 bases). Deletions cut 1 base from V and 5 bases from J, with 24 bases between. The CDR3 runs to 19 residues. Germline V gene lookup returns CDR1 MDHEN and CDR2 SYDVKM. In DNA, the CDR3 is TGTGCCAGCAGTTTATCACCGGCCTTGTGGGGGGGGCCCCATCAGCCCCAGCATTTT. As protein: CASSLSPALWGGPHQPQHF.

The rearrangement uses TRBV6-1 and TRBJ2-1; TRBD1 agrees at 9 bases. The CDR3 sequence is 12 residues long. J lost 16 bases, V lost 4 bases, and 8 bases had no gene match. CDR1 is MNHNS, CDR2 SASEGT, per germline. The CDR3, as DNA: TGTGCCAGCAGTGCACAGGGGGCCCTCAATTTCTTC. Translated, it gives CASSAQGALNFF.

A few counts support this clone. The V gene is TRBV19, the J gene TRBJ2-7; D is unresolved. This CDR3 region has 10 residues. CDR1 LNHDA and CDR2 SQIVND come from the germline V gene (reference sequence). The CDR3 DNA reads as TGTGGGCCTCTTTGGTACGAGCAGTACTTC. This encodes CGPLWYEQYF. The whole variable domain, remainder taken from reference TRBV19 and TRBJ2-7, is DGGITQSPKYLFRKEGQNVTLSCEQNLNHDAMYWYRQDPGQGLRLIYYSQIVNDFQKGDIAEGYSVSREKKESFPLTVTSAQKNPTAFYLCGPLWYEQYFGPGTRLTVT.

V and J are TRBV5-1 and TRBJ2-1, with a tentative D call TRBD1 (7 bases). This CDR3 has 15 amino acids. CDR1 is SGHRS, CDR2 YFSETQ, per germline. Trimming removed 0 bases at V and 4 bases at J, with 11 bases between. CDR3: CASSLGGTVYNEQFF. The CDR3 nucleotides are TGCGCCAGCAGCTTGGGCGGGACAGTATACAATGAGCAGTTCTTC. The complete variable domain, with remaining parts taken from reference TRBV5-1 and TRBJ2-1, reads KAGVTQTPRYLIKTRGQQVTLSCSPISGHRSVSWYQQTPGQGLQFLFEYFSETQRNKGNFPGRFSGRQFSNSRSEMNVSTLELGDSALYLCASSLGGTVYNEQFFGPGTRLTVL.

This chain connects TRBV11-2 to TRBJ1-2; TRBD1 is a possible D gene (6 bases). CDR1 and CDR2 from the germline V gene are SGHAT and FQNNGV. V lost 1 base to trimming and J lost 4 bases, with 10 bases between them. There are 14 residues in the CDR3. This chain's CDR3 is CASSLVARGYGYTF. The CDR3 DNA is TGTGCCAGCAGCTTAGTGGCCAGGGGCTATGGCTACACCTTC.

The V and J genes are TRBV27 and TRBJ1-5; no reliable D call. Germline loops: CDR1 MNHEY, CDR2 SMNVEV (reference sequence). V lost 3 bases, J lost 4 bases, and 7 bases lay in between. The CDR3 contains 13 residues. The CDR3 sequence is CASSFARNQPQHF. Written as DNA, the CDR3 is TGTGCCAGCAGTTTTGCCAGGAATCAGCCCCAGCATTTT.

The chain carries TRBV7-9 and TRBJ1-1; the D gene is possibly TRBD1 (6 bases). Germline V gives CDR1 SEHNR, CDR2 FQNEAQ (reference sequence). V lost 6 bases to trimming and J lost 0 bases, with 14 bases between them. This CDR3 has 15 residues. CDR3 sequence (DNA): TGTGCCAGCAGTTTGCTCGGACAGATGAACACTGAAGCTTTCTTT. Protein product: CASSLLGQMNTEAFF.

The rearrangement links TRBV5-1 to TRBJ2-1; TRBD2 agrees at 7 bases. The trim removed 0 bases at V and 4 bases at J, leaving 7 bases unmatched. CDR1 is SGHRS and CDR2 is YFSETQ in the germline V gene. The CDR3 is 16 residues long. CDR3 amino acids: CASSLAGVSGYNEQFF. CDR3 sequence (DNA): TGCGCCAGCAGCTTGGCCGGTGTTAGCGGGTACAATGAGCAGTTCTTC.